The rows below give T cell receptor beta chains drawn from one sample of a study of blood T cells in healthy people across ages. TCRdb called the 5' RACE reads again in MiXCR, with one record for every CDR3 protein. This sample carries under 800,000 distinct CDR3 sequences, around 40% of them seen once, and the ten largest clones take around a fifth. Sequenced sample: blood. These receptors all come from a woman in her fifties or sixties in good health. Both conserved end residues are part of each CDR3. The D gene is left open where the match is weak. Expanded clones get a size class; other rows say once, few or many, or leave the size out.

j_gene | v_gene | abundance | d_gene | CDR3aa | CDR3nt
TRBJ1-2 | TRBV20-1 | . | . | CSARDLTGANYGYTF | TGCAGTGCTAGAGATCTTACGGGGGCAAACTATGGCTACACCTTC
TRBJ1-5 | TRBV24-1 | . | TRBD1 | CATSDRDRNQPQHF | TGTGCCACCAGTGACCGGGACAGGAATCAGCCCCAGCATTTT
TRBJ2-2 | TRBV12-3/TRBV12-4 | . | . | CASSFMGSTGELFF | TGTGCCAGCAGTTTTATGGGATCCACCGGGGAGCTGTTTTTT
TRBJ1-5 | TRBV27 | . | . | CAGKADSNSNQPQHF | TGTGCCGGCAAGGCCGACAGTAATAGCAATCAGCCCCAGCATTTT
TRBJ1-2 | TRBV20-1 | few | . | CSARAEGRGYTF | TGCAGTGCTAGAGCGGAGGGTCGTGGCTACACCTTC
TRBJ1-5 | TRBV3-1 | . | TRBD1 | CASSGRTGWNLNQPQHF | TGTGCCAGCAGCGGTAGGACAGGGTGGAACCTCAATCAGCCCCAGCATTTT
TRBJ2-4 | TRBV7-2 | . | . | CASSSGTSKNIQYF | TGTGCCAGCAGCTCCGGGACTTCAAAAAACATTCAGTACTTC
TRBJ2-7 | TRBV7-3 | . | . | CASSLLGGDSYEQYF | TGTGCCAGCAGCTTATTGGGTGGGGACTCCTACGAGCAGTACTTC
TRBJ2-3 | TRBV20-1 | . | TRBD1 | CSATPRTGNTETQYF | TGCAGTGCAACCCCCCGGACAGGGAACACAGAGACGCAGTATTTT
TRBJ2-5 | TRBV15 | . | . | CATSSGRGQTQYF | TGTGCCACCAGCAGTGGCAGGGGACAGACCCAGTACTTC
TRBJ2-1 | TRBV6-2/TRBV6-3 | few | TRBD2 | CASSYKRDWDNEQFF | TGTGCCAGCAGTTACAAGCGGGACTGGGACAATGAGCAGTTCTTC
TRBJ2-7 | TRBV29-1 | many | . | CSVESGTNYEQYF | TGCAGCGTTGAATCCGGGACAAATTACGAGCAGTACTTC
TRBJ2-5 | TRBV20-1 | few | . | CSAGGDALETQYF | TGCAGTGCTGGCGGGGACGCTCTCGAGACCCAGTACTTC
TRBJ2-7 | TRBV6-5 | many | TRBD1 | CASRRGTEANYEQYF | TGTGCCAGCAGGAGAGGGACAGAAGCTAACTACGAGCAGTACTTC
TRBJ2-7 | TRBV7-2 | few | . | CASSLVGGTKTYEQYF | TGTGCCAGCAGCTTAGTCGGGGGAACAAAAACCTACGAGCAGTACTTC
TRBJ2-5 | TRBV3-1 | few | . | CASSLPAGQGGRETQYF | TGTGCCAGCAGCTTGCCTGCCGGGCAGGGGGGCCGAGAGACCCAGTACTTC
TRBJ2-2 | TRBV7-2 | . | TRBD1 | CASSPGGGPVTGELFF | TGTGCCAGCAGCCCAGGGGGCGGGCCGGTCACCGGGGAGCTGTTTTTT
TRBJ2-7 | TRBV4-2 | . | . | CASSQDISRGGGGCEQYF | TGTGCCAGCAGCCAAGATATCTCCCGTGGCGGAGGGGGTTGTGAGCAGTACTTC
TRBJ2-3 | TRBV4-3 | . | . | CANSQDQSTDTQYF | TGCGCCAACAGCCAAGATCAGAGCACAGATACGCAGTATTTT
TRBJ1-3 | TRBV27 | . | . | CASSRGQGNTIYF | TGTGCCAGCAGCAGAGGACAGGGAAACACCATATATTTT
TRBJ2-3 | TRBV24-1 | . | . | CATSDLGGGRTDTQYF | TGTGCCACCAGTGATTTGGGGGGCGGCCGGACAGATACGCAGTATTTT
TRBJ2-7 | TRBV9 | once | TRBD2 | CASSPNTSGTSGREQYF | TGTGCCAGCAGCCCTAATACCTCCGGGACTAGCGGGAGAGAGCAGTACTTC
TRBJ2-1 | TRBV20-1 | few | TRBD2 | CSAHGTRIEQFF | TGCAGTGCTCACGGGACTAGAATTGAGCAGTTCTTC
TRBJ2-3 | TRBV4-3 | many | . | CASSPVIGTDTQYF | TGCGCCAGCAGCCCTGTAATTGGGACAGATACGCAGTATTTT
TRBJ2-3 | TRBV5-1 | few | . | CASSLPGTGRPTDTQYF | TGCGCCAGCAGCTTGCCGGGTACAGGGAGGCCCACAGATACGCAGTATTTT
TRBJ1-2 | TRBV18 | . | . | CASSPGNLMYGYTF | TGTGCCAGCTCGCCCGGGAACTTAATGTATGGCTACACCTTC
TRBJ2-7 | TRBV12-3/TRBV12-4 | . | TRBD2 | CASTVGLAGLQQEQYF | TGTGCCAGCACGGTTGGACTAGCGGGCTTACAGCAGGAGCAGTACTTC
TRBJ2-5 | TRBV7-3 | . | . | CASSRIGVGQETQYF | TGTGCCAGCAGCCGAATTGGGGTGGGGCAAGAGACCCAGTACTTC
TRBJ2-1 | TRBV27 | few | TRBD1 | CASSQQGDNEQFF | TGTGCCAGCAGTCAACAGGGGGACAATGAGCAGTTCTTC
TRBJ1-1 | TRBV18 | . | . | CASSPKNTEAFF | TGTGCCAGCTCACCAAAGAACACTGAAGCTTTCTTT
TRBJ2-7 | TRBV20-1 | once | TRBD2 | CSARGLAGGQYEQYF | TGCAGTGCCCGAGGACTAGCGGGGGGCCAGTACGAGCAGTACTTC
TRBJ2-4 | TRBV4-2 | many | TRBD2 | CASSHQWTSGRASDLDAKNIQYF | TGTGCCAGCAGCCATCAATGGACTAGCGGGAGGGCCTCGGATCTTGACGCCAAAAACATTCAGTACTTC
TRBJ1-2 | TRBV20-1 | . | . | CSATPATYGYTF | TGCAGTGCTACGCCAGCCACCTATGGCTACACCTTC
TRBJ2-1 | TRBV4-1 | . | . | CASKGEGGRYEQFF | TGCGCCAGCAAGGGGGAGGGGGGCAGGTATGAGCAGTTCTTC
TRBJ2-1 | TRBV7-9 | once | . | CASSLGAGVAPVNEQFF | TGTGCCAGCAGCTTAGGCGCGGGTGTGGCGCCTGTCAATGAGCAGTTCTTC
TRBJ1-1 | TRBV4-2 | few | TRBD1 | CASSQDDRGLTEAFF | TGTGCCAGCAGCCAAGATGACAGGGGGCTCACTGAAGCTTTCTTT
TRBJ1-4 | TRBV20-1 | . | . | CSASKEGERLFF | TGCAGTGCCTCTAAGGAGGGGGAGAGGCTGTTTTTT
TRBJ1-2 | TRBV10-3 | . | . | CAISESSRASNYGYTF | TGTGCCATCAGTGAGTCGTCCAGAGCCTCTAACTATGGCTACACCTTC
TRBJ2-7 | TRBV28 | . | TRBD1 | CASNEGQGTYEQYF | TGTGCCAGCAACGAGGGACAGGGCACCTACGAGCAGTACTTC
TRBJ1-2 | TRBV12-3/TRBV12-4 | . | . | CASTPRGSFYGYTF | TGTGCCAGCACTCCAAGAGGGAGTTTCTATGGCTACACCTTC
TRBJ1-2 | TRBV3-1 | . | . | CASSQGRQPYGYTF | TGTGCCAGCAGCCAAGGCAGGCAACCCTATGGCTACACCTTC
TRBJ1-2 | TRBV6-5 | . | TRBD1 | CASSTPNRGPYGYTF | TGTGCCAGCAGTACACCAAACAGGGGCCCCTATGGCTACACCTTC
TRBJ2-4 | TRBV14 | few | . | CASSQDVGLAKNIQYF | TGTGCCAGCAGCCAAGATGTGGGCCTAGCCAAAAACATTCAGTACTTC
TRBJ2-4 | TRBV12-5 | few | . | CASGGPGAGTQYF | TGTGCTAGTGGTGGCCCGGGGGCAGGCACCCAGTACTTC
TRBJ1-6 | TRBV14 | few | . | CASSRLPGEGLNSPLHF | TGTGCCAGCAGCCGTCTCCCGGGGGAGGGCTTGAATTCACCCCTCCACTTT
TRBJ1-1 | TRBV28 | . | . | CASSLARDGEAFF | TGTGCCAGCAGTTTAGCAAGGGACGGTGAAGCTTTCTTT
TRBJ2-3 | TRBV11-2 | few | . | CASSLDWGVSTDTQYF | TGTGCCAGCAGCTTAGATTGGGGGGTTAGCACAGATACGCAGTATTTT
TRBJ2-7 | TRBV7-9 | few | . | CASSLVAGLDEQYF | TGTGCCAGCAGCTTAGTCGCGGGGTTGGACGAGCAGTACTTC
TRBJ2-7 | TRBV20-1 | . | . | CSAHQLAGGAYEQYF | TGCAGTGCGCATCAACTAGCAGGAGGCGCCTACGAGCAGTACTTC
TRBJ2-3 | TRBV7-9 | . | TRBD1 | CASSLGTGWDTQYF | TGTGCCAGCAGCTTGGGGACAGGCTGGGATACGCAGTATTTT
TRBJ1-5 | TRBV29-1 | few | TRBD1 | CSVLQGADQPQHF | TGCAGCGTGTTACAGGGGGCTGATCAGCCCCAGCATTTT
TRBJ2-1 | TRBV6-5 | . | TRBD2 | CASSYSPLAGTPYNEQFF | TGTGCCAGCAGTTACTCCCCGCTAGCGGGGACCCCTTACAATGAGCAGTTCTTC
TRBJ2-7 | TRBV25-1 | . | . | CASSPRQGLQGGSSYEQYF | TGTGCCAGCAGTCCACGACAGGGCCTACAGGGAGGGAGCTCCTACGAGCAGTACTTC
TRBJ2-1 | TRBV2 | . | . | CASSEGSWEQFF | TGTGCCAGCAGTGAAGGGTCATGGGAGCAGTTCTTC
TRBJ1-3 | TRBV29-1 | . | . | CSALGIRSGSSGNTIYF | TGCAGCGCCTTGGGCATACGGTCAGGGTCCTCTGGAAACACCATATATTTT
TRBJ1-6 | TRBV27 | . | . | CASRGETSSYNSPLHF | TGTGCCAGCAGAGGAGAGACGAGCTCCTATAATTCACCCCTCCACTTT